A selection of T cell receptor beta chains follows, all from one sample in a study of T cell responses to AZD1222 COVID-19 vaccine. The repertoire was sequenced with immunoSEQ multiplex PCR; TCRdb's copy has only in-frame clones and lacks some. Seen here are 150,000 or so clones, approximately 95% observed once, and the top ten hold approximately 0.96%. The sample was peripheral blood, taken on day 0 of MenACWY control vaccination. These receptors came from an adult in good health. Each CDR3 is given with its conserved first and last residue. The D gene is left open where the match is weak. Only some rows state a clone size, as once, few, many or a class for expanded clones.

TRBJ1-5 | TRBV5-1 | - | TRBD1 | CASSQQPGQGNQPQHF | TGCGCCAGCAGCCAACAACCGGGACAGGGTAATCAGCCCCAGCATTTT
TRBJ2-7 | TRBV5-4 | - | TRBD1 | CASSPGQGVYEQYF | TGTGCCAGCAGCCCGGGACAGGGGGTCTACGAGCAGTACTTC
TRBJ1-2 | TRBV7-9 | - | TRBD1 | CASSLGGQELVGGYTF | TGTGCCAGCAGCCTCGGGGGACAGGAGCTTGTAGGAGGCTACACCTTC
TRBJ2-5 | TRBV12-5 | - | TRBD1 | CASGLWGTAPSYSGPVETQYF | TGTGCTAGTGGTTTATGGGGGACAGCGCCTTCCTACTCGGGACCTGTAGAGACCCAGTACTTC
TRBJ1-1 | TRBV10-2 | - | - | CASSEMAYEAFF | TGCGCCAGCAGTGAAATGGCCTATGAAGCTTTCTTT
TRBJ2-1 | TRBV13 | - | TRBD2 | CASSDSGRVGEQFF | TGTGCCAGCAGCGATAGCGGGAGGGTGGGTGAGCAGTTCTTC
TRBJ1-5 | TRBV2 | - | TRBD1 | CASSPTGGEGQPQHF | TGTGCCAGCAGTCCGACAGGGGGCGAAGGTCAGCCCCAGCATTTT
TRBJ1-1 | TRBV6-1 | - | - | CASSELNTEAFF | TGTGCCAGCAGTGAACTGAACACTGAAGCTTTCTTT
TRBJ2-1 | TRBV6-5 | - | TRBD2 | CASSFVAGAYNEQFF | TGTGCCAGCAGTTTCGTAGCGGGGGCCTACAATGAGCAGTTCTTC
TRBJ2-3 | TRBV19 | - | - | CASRGQGSDTQYF | TGTGCCAGTAGGGGTCAGGGGTCAGATACGCAGTATTTT
TRBJ1-2 | TRBV19 | - | - | CASSIREGVRYTF | TGTGCCAGTAGTATCAGAGAAGGGGTACGCTACACCTTC
TRBJ1-1 | TRBV7-9 | - | - | CASSLGQGAFF | TGTGCCAGCAGCTTAGGCCAGGGAGCTTTCTTT
TRBJ1-5 | TRBV27 | - | - | CASSLWGGNQPQHF | TGTGCCAGCAGCCTCTGGGGGGGCAATCAGCCCCAGCATTTT
TRBJ1-5 | TRBV28 | - | - | CASSTPQQAHSNQPQHF | TGTGCCAGCAGTACCCCGCAACAGGCCCATAGCAATCAGCCCCAGCATTTT
TRBJ1-1 | TRBV19 | once | - | CASNDRSGGAEAFF | TGTGCCAGTAACGACAGGTCCGGAGGGGCTGAAGCTTTCTTT
TRBJ2-7 | TRBV7-9 | - | TRBD1 | CASTSPDRVQQYF | TGTGCCAGCACCTCGCCCGACAGGGTTCAACAGTACTTC
TRBJ1-2 | TRBV24-1 | - | - | CATNPRHGYTF | TGTGCCACTAACCCCCGTCATGGCTACACCTTC
TRBJ2-7 | TRBV12-3/TRBV12-4 | - | - | CASSLGSSYEQYF | TGTGCCAGCAGTTTGGGCAGCTCCTACGAGCAGTACTTC